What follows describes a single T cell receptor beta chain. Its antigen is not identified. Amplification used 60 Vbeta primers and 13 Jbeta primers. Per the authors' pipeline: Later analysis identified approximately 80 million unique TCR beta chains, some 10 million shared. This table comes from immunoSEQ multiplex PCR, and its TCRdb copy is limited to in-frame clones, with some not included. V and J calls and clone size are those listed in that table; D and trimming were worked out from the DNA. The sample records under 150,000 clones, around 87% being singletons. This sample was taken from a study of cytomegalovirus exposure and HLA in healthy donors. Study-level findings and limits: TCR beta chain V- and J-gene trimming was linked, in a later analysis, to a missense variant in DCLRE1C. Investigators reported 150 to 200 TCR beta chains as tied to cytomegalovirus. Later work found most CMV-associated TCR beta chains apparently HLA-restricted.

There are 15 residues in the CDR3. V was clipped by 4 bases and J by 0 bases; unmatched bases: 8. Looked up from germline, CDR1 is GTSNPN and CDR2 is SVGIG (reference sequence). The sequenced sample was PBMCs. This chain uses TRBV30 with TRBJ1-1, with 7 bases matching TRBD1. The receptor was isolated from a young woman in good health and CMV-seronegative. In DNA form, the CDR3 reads TGTGCCTGGACAAGGGACAGCCTCTTGAACACTGAAGCTTTCTTT. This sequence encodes CAWTRDSLLNTEAFF.